This TCR beta chain was observed in a study of shared clonotypes between healthy human individuals. Amplification in unsorted PBMC replicate PCRs started from around 0.3 ug DNA, which equals around 31,000 T cell genomes. Source study methods: ImmunoSEQ gave junction-only sequences without quality scores, so filtering differed. Here immunoSEQ multiplex PCR was the method, and the copy in TCRdb shows in-frame clones only, minus some. V, J and clone size are taken as reported in that table, and D and trimming were inferred from the DNA itself. This table holds about 500,000 clones, 77% found once. Germline values: CDR1 MNHNS, CDR2 SASEGT. CDR3 length: 13 residues. V lost 7 bases and J lost 0, with 7 bases in between. As to this clone: The antigen is not known.

Study-wide findings and caveats: The expectation was that sequencing depth would affect clonotype sharing among donors. Exclusively blood specimens were collected; tissue repertoires likely differ.

This clonotype was obtained from a woman in her 40s in good health. Some clones in this sample may be carry-over from other donors' samples. Source material: PBMCs. This chain connects TRBV6-1 to TRBJ2-4; D might be TRBD1 (5 bases). This CDR3 is CASTREAKNIQYF. CDR3 nucleotide sequence: TGTGCCAGCACCAGGGAAGCCAAAAACATTCAGTACTTC.